This note documents a single T cell receptor beta chain sequence. The entry originates in a study of blood T cell repertoires in COVID-19. Looking at the study overall: The samples span acute and convalescent COVID-19 from the United States, Italy and Spain. PBMCs, B-cell-depleted T cells, or T cells provided the cDNA or gDNA that made up the material.

The authors' processing: Reference gene primer amplification gave estimated nucleated cell counts. TCRdb's table, derived via immunoSEQ multiplex PCR, lists solely in-frame clones and lacks some. Clone size and V and J calls were adopted from that table, with D and trimming inferred from the DNA. The data hold under 95,000 clones, with 75% to 90% observed a single time. The V and J ends lost 5 bases and 0 bases respectively, with 14 bases between them. There are 16 residues in the CDR3. The germline gives CDR1 SGHTA, CDR2 FQGNSA. Sequencing was performed on peripheral blood. The genes are TRBV7-2 and TRBJ2-1, with D possibly being TRBD2 (6 bases). The receptor's source is a human donor in a cohort sampled during active COVID-19. CDR3 sequence (DNA): TGTGCCAGCAGCCTCTGGCGGGGCCTCTCCTACAATGAGCAGTTCTTC. It encodes CASSLWRGLSYNEQFF.